Listed below are T cell receptor beta chains from one sample, sequenced in a study of blood T cell repertoires in COVID-19. Generated by immunoSEQ multiplex PCR, the TCRdb table keeps only in-frame clones and is missing some. The sample contains about 210,000 clones, 80% to 90% of which appear only once. Sequences were obtained from PBMCs or T cells enriched from blood (not recorded which). Source of these receptors: a man aged 25 to 40 who had recovered from COVID-19. Each CDR3 is given with its conserved first and last residue. Fields, in order: V gene, J gene, D gene, CDR3 protein. The D gene is left open where the match is weak.

TRBV24-1	TRBJ1-1	.	CATSDFQGMGTEAFF
TRBV28	TRBJ2-6	.	CASTSLGLPFSGANVLTF
TRBV29-1	TRBJ2-7	TRBD2	CSVETSGSYEQYF
TRBV6-6	TRBJ2-1	.	CASSSLAYNEQFF
TRBV10-2	TRBJ2-1	TRBD2	CASRAGGGNEQFF
TRBV19	TRBJ1-2	TRBD1	CASSNDRGFGGYTF
TRBV6-2/TRBV6-3	TRBJ2-3	TRBD1	CASSYSSDRVDTQYF
TRBV12-3/TRBV12-4	TRBJ2-7	.	CASSSTGYEQYF
TRBV20-1	TRBJ2-7	.	CSAVDSYEQYF
TRBV29-1	TRBJ2-3	.	CSALGTFSTDTQYF
TRBV9	TRBJ1-2	.	CASSGNRNNYGYTF
TRBV19	TRBJ1-1	.	CASSIPRAGLTEAFF
TRBV10-3	TRBJ2-6	TRBD1	CAISHRGLALSGANVLTF
TRBV19	TRBJ1-2	.	CASSTDPTGASYGYTF
TRBV7-8	TRBJ1-1	TRBD1	CASSSRTGKDTEAFF
TRBV28	TRBJ1-2	.	CASSFGGSNYGYTF
TRBV5-5	TRBJ2-1	TRBD2	CASSPRDYQGSEQFF
TRBV3-1/TRBV3-2	TRBJ1-1	TRBD1	CASSQLQGANTEAFF
TRBV4-3	TRBJ2-6	TRBD1	CASSQEGTASGANVLTF
TRBV7-2	TRBJ2-5	TRBD2	CASSSGLAGGLGETQYF
TRBV4-1	TRBJ1-5	.	CASSQSGNQPQHF
TRBV6-2/TRBV6-3	TRBJ2-7	TRBD1	CASSRGDRGSYEQYF
TRBV7-2	TRBJ2-3	.	CASSLGTGTSTDTQYF
TRBV11-2	TRBJ2-2	.	CASSLLVPGANTGELFF
TRBV2	TRBJ2-2	TRBD2	CASTSGTGELFF
TRBV7-2	TRBJ2-2	.	CASSLTKRLEAGELFF
TRBV2	TRBJ2-2	TRBD1	CASSEPRGTGGTGELFF
TRBV27	TRBJ2-7	TRBD1	CASSPVSGTGRYEQYF
TRBV2	TRBJ2-6	.	CASSVGSSGANVLTF
TRBV30	TRBJ2-7	TRBD2	CAWSVGLANEQYF
TRBV5-4	TRBJ2-2	TRBD2	CASSLAREGGELFF
TRBV7-8	TRBJ1-2	.	CASSSRTVEYGYTF
TRBV21-1	TRBJ2-3	.	CASSKGGTGTDTQYF
TRBV7-2	TRBJ2-7	.	CASSLAREQYF
TRBV27	TRBJ1-4	TRBD1	CASSPWQGAGEKLFF
TRBV6-5	TRBJ1-3	.	CASRWTVGNTIYF
TRBV7-8	TRBJ2-5	TRBD1	CASSYDRGGTQYF
TRBV18	TRBJ2-5	TRBD1	CATGQGAPGETQYF
TRBV5-1	TRBJ1-2	.	CASSLWGQGYGYTF
TRBV19	TRBJ1-6	TRBD1	CASRDSDNSPLHF